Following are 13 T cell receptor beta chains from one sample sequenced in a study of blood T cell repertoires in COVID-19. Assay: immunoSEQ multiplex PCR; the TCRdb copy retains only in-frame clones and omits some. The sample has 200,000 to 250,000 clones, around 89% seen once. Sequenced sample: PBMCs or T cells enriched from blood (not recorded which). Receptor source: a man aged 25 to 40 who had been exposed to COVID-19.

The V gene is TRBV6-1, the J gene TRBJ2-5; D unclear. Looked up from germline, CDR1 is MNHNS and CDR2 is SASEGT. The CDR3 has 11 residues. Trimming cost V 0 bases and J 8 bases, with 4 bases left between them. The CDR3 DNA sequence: TGTGCCAGCAGTGAAGCGACAACCCAGTACTTC. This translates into CASSEATTQYF.

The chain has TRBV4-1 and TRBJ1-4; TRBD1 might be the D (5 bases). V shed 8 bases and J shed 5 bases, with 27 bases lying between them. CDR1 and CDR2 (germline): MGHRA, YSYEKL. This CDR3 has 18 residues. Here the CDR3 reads CASFNPGLTRGENEKLFF. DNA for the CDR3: TGCGCCAGCTTTAATCCGGGACTGACTAGAGGGGAGAATGAAAAACTGTTTTTT.

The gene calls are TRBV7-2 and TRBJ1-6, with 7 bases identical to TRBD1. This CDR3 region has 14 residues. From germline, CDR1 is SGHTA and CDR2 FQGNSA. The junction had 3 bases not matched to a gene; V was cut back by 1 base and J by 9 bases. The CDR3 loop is CASSLGGGGSPLHF. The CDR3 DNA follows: TGTGCCAGCAGCTTAGGAGGGGGCGGTTCACCCCTCCACTTT.

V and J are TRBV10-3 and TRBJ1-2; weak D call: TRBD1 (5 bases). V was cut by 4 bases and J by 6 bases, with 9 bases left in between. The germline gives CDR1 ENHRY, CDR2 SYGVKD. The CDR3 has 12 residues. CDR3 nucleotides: TGTGCCATCAGTGTCGGGGGGGATGGCTACACCTTC. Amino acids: CAISVGGDGYTF.

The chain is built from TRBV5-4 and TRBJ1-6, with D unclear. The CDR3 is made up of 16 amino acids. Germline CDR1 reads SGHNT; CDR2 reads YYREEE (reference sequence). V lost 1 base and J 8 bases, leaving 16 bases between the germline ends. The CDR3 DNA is TGTGCCAGCAGCTTGTTAATGACGGGAGGAGATTCACCCCTCCACTTT. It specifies CASSLLMTGGDSPLHF.

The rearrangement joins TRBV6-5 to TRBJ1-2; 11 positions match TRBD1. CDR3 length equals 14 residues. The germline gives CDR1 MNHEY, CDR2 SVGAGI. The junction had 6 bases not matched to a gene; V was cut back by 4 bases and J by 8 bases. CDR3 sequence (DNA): TGTGCCAGCAGTTCGGACAGGGGGCAGGACGGCTACACCTTC. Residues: CASSSDRGQDGYTF.

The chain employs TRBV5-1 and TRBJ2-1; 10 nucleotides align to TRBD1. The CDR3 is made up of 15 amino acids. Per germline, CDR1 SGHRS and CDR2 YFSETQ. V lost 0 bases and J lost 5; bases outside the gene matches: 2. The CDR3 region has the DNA TGCGCCAGCAGCTTGGCCGGGACAGGGGACAATGAGCAGTTCTTC. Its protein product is CASSLAGTGDNEQFF.

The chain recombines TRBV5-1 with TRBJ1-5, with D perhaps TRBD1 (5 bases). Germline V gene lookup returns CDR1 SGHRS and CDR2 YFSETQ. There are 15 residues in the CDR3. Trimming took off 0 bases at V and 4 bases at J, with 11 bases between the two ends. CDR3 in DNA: TGCGCCAGCAGCTTGGATACAGGCCCAAATCAGCCCCAGCATTTT. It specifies CASSLDTGPNQPQHF.

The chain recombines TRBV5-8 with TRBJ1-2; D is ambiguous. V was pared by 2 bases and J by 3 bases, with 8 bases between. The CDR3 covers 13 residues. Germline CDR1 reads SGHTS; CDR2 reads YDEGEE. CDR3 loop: CASSLRGDYGYTF. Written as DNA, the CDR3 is TGTGCCAGCAGCTTACGGGGAGACTATGGCTACACCTTC. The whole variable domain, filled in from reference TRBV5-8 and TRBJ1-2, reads EAGVTQSPTHLIKTRGQQATLRCSPISGHTSVYWYQQALGLGLQFLLWYDEGEERNRGNFPPRFSGRQFPNYSSELNVNALELEDSALYLCASSLRGDYGYTFGSGTRLTVV.

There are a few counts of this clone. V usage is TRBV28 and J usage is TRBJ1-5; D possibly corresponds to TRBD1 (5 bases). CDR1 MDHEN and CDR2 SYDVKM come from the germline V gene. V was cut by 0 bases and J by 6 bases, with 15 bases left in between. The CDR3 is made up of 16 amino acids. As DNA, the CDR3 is TGTGCCAGCAGTTTATGGGTAGTGCGGGGGGGTCAGCCCCAGCATTTT. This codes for CASSLWVVRGGQPQHF.

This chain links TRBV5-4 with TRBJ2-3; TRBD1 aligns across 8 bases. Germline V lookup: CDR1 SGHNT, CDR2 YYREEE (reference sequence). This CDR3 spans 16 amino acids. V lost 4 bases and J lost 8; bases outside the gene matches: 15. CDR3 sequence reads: CASSPRVGQGGSTQYF. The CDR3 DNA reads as TGTGCCAGCAGCCCGAGAGTCGGACAGGGTGGGAGTACGCAGTATTTT.

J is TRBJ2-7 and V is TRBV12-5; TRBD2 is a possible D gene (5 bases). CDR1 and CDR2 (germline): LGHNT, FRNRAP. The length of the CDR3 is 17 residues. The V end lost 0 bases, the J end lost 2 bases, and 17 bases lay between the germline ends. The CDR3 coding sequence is TGTGCTAGTGGTTTGGTACTAGGGCAGGCCGGAACCTACGAGCAGTACTTC. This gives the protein CASGLVLGQAGTYEQYF.

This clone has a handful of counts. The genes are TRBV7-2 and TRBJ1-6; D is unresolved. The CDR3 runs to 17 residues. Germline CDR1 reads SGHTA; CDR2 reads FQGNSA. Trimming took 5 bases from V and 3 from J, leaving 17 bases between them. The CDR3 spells CASSDSREFYYNSPLHF. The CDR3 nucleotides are TGTGCCAGCAGCGACTCTCGGGAGTTCTACTATAATTCACCCCTCCACTTT.